This TCR beta chain was profiled in a study of post-analysis software for immune sequencing data. Study observations and caveats: Normalized Chao1 diversity in multiple sclerosis patients fell significantly below that of controls.

Presence of unique molecular identifiers characterized the TCR beta cDNA libraries. Via MiXCR, TCRdb re-called the PCR reads, giving one row per CDR3 protein. The sample holds approximately 150,000 distinct CDR3 sequences, 30% seen once. A remark on this clonotype: Its antigen is unknown.

The clonotype was recovered from a girl aged 10 to 17 with multiple sclerosis. The sequencing input was blood.

The CDR3 nucleotides are TGTGCCAGCAGCTTCAACCCTAACTATGGCTACACCTTC. Its protein product is CASSFNPNYGYTF. V gene TRBV7-8 combines with J gene TRBJ1-2; D gene uncertain. The V gene lost 3 bases and the J gene lost 0 bases, with 5 bases spanning the gap. CDR1 is SGHVS and CDR2 is FQNEAQ in the germline V gene. CDR3 length equals 13 residues. Using reference TRBV7-8 and TRBJ1-2 for the parts outside the CDR3, the full variable domain is GAGVSQSPRYKVAKRGQDVALRCDPISGHVSLFWYQQALGQGPEFLTYFQNEAQLDKSGLPSDRFFAERPEGSVSTLKIQRTQQEDSAVYLCASSFNPNYGYTFGSGTRLTVV.